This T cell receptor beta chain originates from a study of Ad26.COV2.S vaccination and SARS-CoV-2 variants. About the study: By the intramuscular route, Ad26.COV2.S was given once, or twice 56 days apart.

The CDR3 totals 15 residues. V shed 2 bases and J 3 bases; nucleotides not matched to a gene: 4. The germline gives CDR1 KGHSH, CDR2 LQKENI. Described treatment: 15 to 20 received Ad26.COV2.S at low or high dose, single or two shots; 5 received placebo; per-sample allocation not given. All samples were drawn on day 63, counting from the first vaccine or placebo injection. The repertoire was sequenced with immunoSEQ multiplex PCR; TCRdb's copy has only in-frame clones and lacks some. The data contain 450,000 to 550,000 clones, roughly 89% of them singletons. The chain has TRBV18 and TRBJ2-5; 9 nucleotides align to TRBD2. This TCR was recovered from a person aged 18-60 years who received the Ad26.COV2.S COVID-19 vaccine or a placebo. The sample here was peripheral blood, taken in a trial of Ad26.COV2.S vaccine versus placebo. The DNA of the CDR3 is TGTGCCAGCTCACCAGCGGGGGGGATAGAAGAGACCCAGTACTTC. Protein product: CASSPAGGIEETQYF.